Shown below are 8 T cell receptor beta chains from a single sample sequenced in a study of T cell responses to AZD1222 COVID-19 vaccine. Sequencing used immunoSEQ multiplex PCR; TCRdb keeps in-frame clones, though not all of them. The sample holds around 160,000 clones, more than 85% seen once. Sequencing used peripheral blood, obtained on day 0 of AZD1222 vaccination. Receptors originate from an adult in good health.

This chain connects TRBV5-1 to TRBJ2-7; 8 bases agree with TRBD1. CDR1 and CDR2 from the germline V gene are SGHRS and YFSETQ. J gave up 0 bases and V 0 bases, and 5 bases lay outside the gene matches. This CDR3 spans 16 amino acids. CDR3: CASSLDGQGSSYEQYF. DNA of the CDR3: TGCGCCAGCAGCTTGGACGGACAGGGTAGCTCCTACGAGCAGTACTTC.

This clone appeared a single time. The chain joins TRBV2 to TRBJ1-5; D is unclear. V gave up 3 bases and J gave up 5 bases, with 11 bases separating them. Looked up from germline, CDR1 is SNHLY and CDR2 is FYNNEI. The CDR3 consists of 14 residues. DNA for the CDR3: TGTGCCAGCAGTGAGTTAGCTCGGGATCAGCCCCAGCATTTT. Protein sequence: CASSELARDQPQHF. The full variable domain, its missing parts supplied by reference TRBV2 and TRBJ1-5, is EPEVTQTPSHQVTQMGQEVILRCVPISNHLYFYWYRQILGQKVEFLVSFYNNEISEKSEIFDDQFSVERPDGSNFTLKIRSTKLEDSAMYFCASSELARDQPQHFGDGTRLSIL.

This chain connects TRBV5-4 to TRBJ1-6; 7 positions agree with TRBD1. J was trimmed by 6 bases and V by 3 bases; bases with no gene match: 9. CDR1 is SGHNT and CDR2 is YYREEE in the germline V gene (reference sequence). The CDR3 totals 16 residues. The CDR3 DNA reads TGTGCCAGCAGCTCTGCGGGACAGCAGTTTAATTCACCCCTCCACTTT. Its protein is CASSSAGQQFNSPLHF.

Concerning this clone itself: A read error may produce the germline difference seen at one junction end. The CDR3 protein is CASSLAGNSRIF. The CDR3 nucleotides are TGTGCCAGCAGCTTAGCGGGGAATTCCCGGATCTTC. The V gene is TRBV11-2, the J gene TRBJ2-7, with D perhaps TRBD2 (5 bases). The CDR3 is 12 amino acids. From germline, CDR1 is SGHAT and CDR2 FQNNGV.

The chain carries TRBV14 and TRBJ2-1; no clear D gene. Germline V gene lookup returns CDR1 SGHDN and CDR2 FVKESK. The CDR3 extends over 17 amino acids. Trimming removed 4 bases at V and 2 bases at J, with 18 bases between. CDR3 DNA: TGTGCCAGCAGCCCACACGGAGCTACCGGACCCTACAATGAGCAGTTCTTC. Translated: CASSPHGATGPYNEQFF.

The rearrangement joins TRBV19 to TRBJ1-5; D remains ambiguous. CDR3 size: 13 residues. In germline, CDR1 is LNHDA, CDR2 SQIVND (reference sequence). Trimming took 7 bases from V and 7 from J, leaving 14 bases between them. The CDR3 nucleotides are TGTGCCAGTATGCGAGGGTCCGGGCAGCCCCAGCATTTT. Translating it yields CASMRGSGQPQHF. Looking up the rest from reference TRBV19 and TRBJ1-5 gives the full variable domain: DGGITQSPKYLFRKEGQNVTLSCEQNLNHDAMYWYRQDPGQGLRLIYYSQIVNDFQKGDIAEGYSVSREKKESFPLTVTSAQKNPTAFYLCASMRGSGQPQHFGDGTRLSIL.

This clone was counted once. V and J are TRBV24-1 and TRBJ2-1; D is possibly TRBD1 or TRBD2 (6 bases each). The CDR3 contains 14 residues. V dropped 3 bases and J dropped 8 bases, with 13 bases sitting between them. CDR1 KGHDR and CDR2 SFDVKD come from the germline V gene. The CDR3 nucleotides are TGTGCCACCAGTGATCCGCCCGGGGGCGATGAGCAGTTCTTC. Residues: CATSDPPGGDEQFF.

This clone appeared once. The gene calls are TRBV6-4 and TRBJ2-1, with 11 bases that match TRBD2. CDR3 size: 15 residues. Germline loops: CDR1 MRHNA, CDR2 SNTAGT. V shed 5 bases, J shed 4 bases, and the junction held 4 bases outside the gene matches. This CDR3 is CASSSGTSGYNEQFF. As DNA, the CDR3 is TGTGCCAGCAGTTCCGGGACTAGCGGATACAATGAGCAGTTCTTC.